The 6 T cell receptor beta chains given below trace back to one sample, sequenced in a study of blood T cell repertoires in COVID-19 (dated by TCRdb to the early 2020s). The method behind the library was the immunoSEQ multiplex PCR assay. What TCRdb holds here is the immuneACCESS table cut down to in-frame rearrangements. Part of the clones is not present; checked against another copy, under half of the missing clones reflect an unresolved V gene, and the others are unexplained. The sample profile shows 300,000 to 350,000 clones; approximately 86% of them were found once. The ten largest clones capture about 2% of the sample. Sequences were obtained from peripheral blood. The receptors shown here come from a man younger than 35 with active or convalescent COVID-19.

CDR3: CASRQLREAFF. Written as DNA, the CDR3 is TGTGCCAGCAGACAGCTCCGCGAAGCTTTCTTT. The rearrangement uses TRBV25-1 and TRBJ1-1; D not certain. Germline V CDR1 and CDR2: MGHDK, SYGVNS. Trimming removed 6 bases from V and 8 bases from J, with 10 bases in between. There are 11 residues in the CDR3.

The chain is built from TRBV5-1 and TRBJ1-2; a possible D gene is TRBD1 (6 bases). The CDR3 consists of 14 residues. V lost 0 bases and J lost 8, with 14 bases in between. Germline loops: CDR1 SGHRS, CDR2 YFSETQ. The CDR3 DNA reads TGCGCCAGCAGCTTGGAGGCGGGGGCGAAAGGCTACACCTTC. It yields the protein CASSLEAGAKGYTF.

This sequence joins TRBV28 and TRBJ1-2; D is possibly TRBD1 (5 bases). There are 14 residues in the CDR3. V dropped 4 bases and J dropped 2 bases, with 11 bases sitting between them. Looked up from germline, CDR1 is MDHEN and CDR2 is SYDVKM. For the CDR3, the DNA is TGTGCCAGCAGTTCTTTTCAGGGAAACTATGGCTACACCTTC. The encoded protein is CASSSFQGNYGYTF.

This chain connects TRBV11-2 to TRBJ2-1; 7 bases match TRBD2. CDR3 size: 17 residues. Germline trimming cut 1 base from V and 2 bases from J; bases unmatched to any gene: 8. CDR1 SGHAT and CDR2 FQNNGV come from the germline V gene. CDR3 sequence (DNA): TGTGCCAGCAGCTTAGGGAGGCGGGAGACCCCCTACAATGAGCAGTTCTTC. This codes for CASSLGRRETPYNEQFF.

V is TRBV4-2 and J is TRBJ2-5, with 7 bases matching TRBD2. The germline CDR1 and CDR2 sequences are LGHNA and YNFKEQ. The length of the CDR3 is 15 residues. V gave up 1 base and J gave up 9 bases; unmatched junction bases: 11. The CDR3 coding sequence is TGTGCCAGCAGCCAAGTGCTAGCGGATCCGGCGGCCCAGTACTTC. Translating gives CASSQVLADPAAQYF.

The chain employs TRBV10-3 and TRBJ2-3; tentative D call: TRBD1 (6 bases). Germline-derived CDR1 and CDR2 are ENHRY and SYGVKD. V shed 1 base and J shed 0 bases, with 8 bases lying between them. The CDR3 spans 15 residues. CDR3 sequence (DNA): TGTGCCATCAGTGAGTTAGGGGGTAGCACAGATACGCAGTATTTT. Its protein is CAISELGGSTDTQYF.